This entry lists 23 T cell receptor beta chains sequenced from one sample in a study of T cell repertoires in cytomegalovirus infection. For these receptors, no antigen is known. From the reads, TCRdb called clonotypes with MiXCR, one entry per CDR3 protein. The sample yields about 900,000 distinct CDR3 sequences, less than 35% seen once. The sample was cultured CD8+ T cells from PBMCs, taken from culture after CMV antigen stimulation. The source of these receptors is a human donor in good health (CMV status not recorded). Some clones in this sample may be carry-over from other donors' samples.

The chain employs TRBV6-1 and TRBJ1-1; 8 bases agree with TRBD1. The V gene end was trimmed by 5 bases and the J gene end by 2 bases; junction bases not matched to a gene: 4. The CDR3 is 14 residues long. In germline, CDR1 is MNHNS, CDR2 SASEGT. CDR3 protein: CASSMDRENTEAFF. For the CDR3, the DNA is TGTGCCAGCAGTATGGACAGGGAAAACACTGAAGCTTTCTTT.

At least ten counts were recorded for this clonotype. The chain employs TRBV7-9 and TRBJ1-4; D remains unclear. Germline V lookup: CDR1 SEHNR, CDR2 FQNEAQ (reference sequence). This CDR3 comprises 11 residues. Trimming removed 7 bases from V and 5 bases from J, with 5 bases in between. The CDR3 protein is CASTPNEKLFF. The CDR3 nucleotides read TGTGCCAGCACCCCGAATGAAAAACTGTTTTTT.

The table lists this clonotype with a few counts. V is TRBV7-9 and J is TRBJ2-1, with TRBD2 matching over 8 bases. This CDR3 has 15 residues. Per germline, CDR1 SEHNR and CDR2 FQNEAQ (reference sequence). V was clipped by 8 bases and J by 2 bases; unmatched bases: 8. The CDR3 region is CASDRGGGAYNEQFF. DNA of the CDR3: TGTGCCAGCGACCGGGGGGGCGGGGCCTACAATGAGCAGTTCTTC.

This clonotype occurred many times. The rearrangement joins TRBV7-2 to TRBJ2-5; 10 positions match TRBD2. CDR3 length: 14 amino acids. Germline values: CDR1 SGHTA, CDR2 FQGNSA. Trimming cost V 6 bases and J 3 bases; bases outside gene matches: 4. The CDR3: CASSRLAGKETQYF. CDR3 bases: TGTGCCAGCAGTAGACTAGCGGGTAAAGAGACCCAGTACTTC.

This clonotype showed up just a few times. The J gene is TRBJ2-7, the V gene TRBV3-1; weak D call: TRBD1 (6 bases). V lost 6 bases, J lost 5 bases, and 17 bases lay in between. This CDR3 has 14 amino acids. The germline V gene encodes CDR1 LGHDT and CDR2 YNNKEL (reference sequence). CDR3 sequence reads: CASSPGELVHEQYF. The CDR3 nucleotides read TGTGCCAGCAGTCCAGGGGAACTAGTCCACGAGCAGTACTTC.

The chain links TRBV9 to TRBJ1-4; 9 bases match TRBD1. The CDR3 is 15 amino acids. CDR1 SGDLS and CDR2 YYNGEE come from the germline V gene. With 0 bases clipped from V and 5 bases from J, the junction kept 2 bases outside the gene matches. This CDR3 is CASSVGGQGNEKLFF. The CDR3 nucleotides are TGTGCCAGCAGCGTAGGGGGACAGGGAAATGAAAAACTGTTTTTT.

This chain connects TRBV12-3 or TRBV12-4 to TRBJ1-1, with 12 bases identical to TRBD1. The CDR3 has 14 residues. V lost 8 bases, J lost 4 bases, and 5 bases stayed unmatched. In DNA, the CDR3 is TGTGCCAGCGGGACAGGGGGCGGGCTCACTGAAGCTTTCTTT. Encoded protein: CASGTGGGLTEAFF.

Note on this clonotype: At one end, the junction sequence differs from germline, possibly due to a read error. The CDR3 DNA is TGTGTCAGCAGCCAGCCGGGACTAAGCAATGAGCAGTTCTTC. This codes for CVSSQPGLSNEQFF. The chain links TRBV7-3 to TRBJ2-1, with 7 bases fitting TRBD2. Germline V CDR1 and CDR2: SGHTA, FQGTGA. The CDR3 sequence is 14 residues long.

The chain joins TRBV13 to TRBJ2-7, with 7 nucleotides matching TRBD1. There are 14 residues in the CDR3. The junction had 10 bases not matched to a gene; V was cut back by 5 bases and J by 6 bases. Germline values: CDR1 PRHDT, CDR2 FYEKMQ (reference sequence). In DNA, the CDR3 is TGTGCCAGCAGCCCCTCCGGGGACAGAGGCGAGCAGTACGTC. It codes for CASSPSGDRGEQYV.

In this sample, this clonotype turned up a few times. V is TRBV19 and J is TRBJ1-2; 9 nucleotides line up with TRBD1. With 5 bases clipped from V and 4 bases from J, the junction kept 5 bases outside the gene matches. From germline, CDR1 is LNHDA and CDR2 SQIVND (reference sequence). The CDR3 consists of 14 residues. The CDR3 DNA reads TGTGCCAGTAGTTCCCGGGACAGGGCCTATGGCTACACCTTC. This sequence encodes CASSSRDRAYGYTF. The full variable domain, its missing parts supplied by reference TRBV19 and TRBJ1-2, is DGGITQSPKYLFRKEGQNVTLSCEQNLNHDAMYWYRQDPGQGLRLIYYSQIVNDFQKGDIAEGYSVSREKKESFPLTVTSAQKNPTAFYLCASSSRDRAYGYTFGSGTRLTVV.

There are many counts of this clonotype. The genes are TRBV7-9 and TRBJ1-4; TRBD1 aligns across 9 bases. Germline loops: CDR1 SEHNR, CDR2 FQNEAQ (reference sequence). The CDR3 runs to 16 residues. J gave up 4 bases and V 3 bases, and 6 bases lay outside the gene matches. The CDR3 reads CASSLATGGGNEKLFF. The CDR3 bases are TGTGCCAGCAGCTTGGCAACAGGGGGCGGTAATGAAAAACTGTTTTTT.

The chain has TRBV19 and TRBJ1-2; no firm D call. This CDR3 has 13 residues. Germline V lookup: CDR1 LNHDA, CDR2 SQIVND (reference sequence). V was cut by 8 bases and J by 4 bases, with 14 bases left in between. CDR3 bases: TGTGCCAGTGGAGGACTGCAAGGCTATGGCTACACCTTC. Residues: CASGGLQGYGYTF.

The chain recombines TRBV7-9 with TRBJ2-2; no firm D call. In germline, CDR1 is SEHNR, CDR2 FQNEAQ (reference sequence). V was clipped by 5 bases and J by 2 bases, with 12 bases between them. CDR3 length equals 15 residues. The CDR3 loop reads CASSVGDFNTGELFF. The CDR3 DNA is TGTGCCAGCAGCGTAGGAGACTTTAACACCGGGGAGCTGTTTTTT.

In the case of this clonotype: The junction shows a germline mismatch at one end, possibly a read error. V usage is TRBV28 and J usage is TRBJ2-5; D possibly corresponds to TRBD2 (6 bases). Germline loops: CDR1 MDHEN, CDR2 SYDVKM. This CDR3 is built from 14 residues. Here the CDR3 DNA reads TGTGTCAGCAGTTTGGCGGGGAACCAAGAGACCCAGTACTTC. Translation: CVSSLAGNQETQYF. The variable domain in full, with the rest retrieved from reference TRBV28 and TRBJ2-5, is DVKVTQSSRYLVKRTGEKVFLECVQDMDHENMFWYRQDPGLGLRLIYFSYDVKMKEKGDIPEGYSVSREKKERFSLILESASTNQTSMYLCVSSLAGNQETQYFGPGTRLLVL.

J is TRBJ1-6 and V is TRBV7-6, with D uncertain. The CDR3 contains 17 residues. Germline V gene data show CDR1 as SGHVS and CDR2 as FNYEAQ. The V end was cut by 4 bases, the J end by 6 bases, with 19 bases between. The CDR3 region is CASSSREFSTCNSPLHF. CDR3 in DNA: TGTGCCAGCAGCTCAAGGGAGTTTTCGACTTGTAATTCACCCCTCCACTTT. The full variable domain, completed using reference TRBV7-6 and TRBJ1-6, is GAGVSQSPRYKVTKRGQDVALRCDPISGHVSLYWYRQALGQGPEFLTYFNYEAQQDKSGLPNDRFSAERPEGSISTLTIQRTEQRDSAMYRCASSSREFSTCNSPLHFGNGTRLTVT.

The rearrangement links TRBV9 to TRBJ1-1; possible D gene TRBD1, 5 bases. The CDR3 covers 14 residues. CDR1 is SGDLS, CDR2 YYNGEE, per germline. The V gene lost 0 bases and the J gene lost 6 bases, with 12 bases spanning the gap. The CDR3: CASSVVGAGAEAFF. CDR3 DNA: TGTGCCAGCAGCGTAGTAGGGGCTGGAGCTGAAGCTTTCTTT.

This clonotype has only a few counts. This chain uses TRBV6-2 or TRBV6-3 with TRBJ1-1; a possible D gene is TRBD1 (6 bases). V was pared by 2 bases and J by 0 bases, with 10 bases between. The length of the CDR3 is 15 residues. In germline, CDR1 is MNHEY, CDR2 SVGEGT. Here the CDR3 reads CASSYETGMNTEAFF. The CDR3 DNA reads TGTGCCAGCAGTTACGAAACAGGGATGAACACTGAAGCTTTCTTT.

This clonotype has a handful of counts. CDR3 nucleotide sequence: TGTGCCAGCAGTTACGCCCCTCAGGAAAAGGATGGCTACACCTTC. Protein sequence: CASSYAPQEKDGYTF. The chain recombines TRBV6-5 with TRBJ1-2; D remains ambiguous. The CDR3 has 15 amino acids. Trimming pared 2 bases from V and 6 bases from J, leaving 16 bases between. Germline loops: CDR1 MNHEY, CDR2 SVGAGI.

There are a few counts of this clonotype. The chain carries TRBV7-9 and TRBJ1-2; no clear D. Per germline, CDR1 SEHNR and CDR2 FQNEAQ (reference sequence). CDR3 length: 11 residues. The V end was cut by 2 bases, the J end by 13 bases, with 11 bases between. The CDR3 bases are TGTGCCAGCAGCTTAAAGGGAATTGGCACCTTC. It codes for CASSLKGIGTF.

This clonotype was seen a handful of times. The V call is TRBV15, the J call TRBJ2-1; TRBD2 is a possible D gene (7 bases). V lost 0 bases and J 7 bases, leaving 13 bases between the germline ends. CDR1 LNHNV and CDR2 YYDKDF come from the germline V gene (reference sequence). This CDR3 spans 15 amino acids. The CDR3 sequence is CATSRDRGAGNEQFF. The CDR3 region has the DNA TGTGCCACCAGCAGAGATCGGGGGGCTGGTAATGAGCAGTTCTTC.

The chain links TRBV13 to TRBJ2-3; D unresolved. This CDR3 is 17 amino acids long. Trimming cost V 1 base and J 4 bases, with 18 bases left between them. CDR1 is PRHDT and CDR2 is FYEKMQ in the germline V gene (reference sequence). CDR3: CASSLEGILESADTQYF. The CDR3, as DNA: TGTGCCAGCAGCTTAGAAGGGATCTTAGAGAGCGCAGATACGCAGTATTTT.

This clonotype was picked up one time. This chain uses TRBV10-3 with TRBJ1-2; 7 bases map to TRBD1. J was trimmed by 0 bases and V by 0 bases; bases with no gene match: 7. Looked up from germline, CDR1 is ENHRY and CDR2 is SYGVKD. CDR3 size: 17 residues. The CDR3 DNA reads TGTGCCATCAGTGAGTCGGCGACAGGGTGGCCTAACTATGGCTACACCTTC. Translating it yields CAISESATGWPNYGYTF.

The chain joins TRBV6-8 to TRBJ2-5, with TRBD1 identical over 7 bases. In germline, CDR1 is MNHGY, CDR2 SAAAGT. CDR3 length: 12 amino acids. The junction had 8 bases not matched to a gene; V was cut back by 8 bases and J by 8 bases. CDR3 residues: CASWDSIDTQYF. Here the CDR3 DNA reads TGTGCCAGCTGGGACAGTATCGATACCCAGTACTTC.